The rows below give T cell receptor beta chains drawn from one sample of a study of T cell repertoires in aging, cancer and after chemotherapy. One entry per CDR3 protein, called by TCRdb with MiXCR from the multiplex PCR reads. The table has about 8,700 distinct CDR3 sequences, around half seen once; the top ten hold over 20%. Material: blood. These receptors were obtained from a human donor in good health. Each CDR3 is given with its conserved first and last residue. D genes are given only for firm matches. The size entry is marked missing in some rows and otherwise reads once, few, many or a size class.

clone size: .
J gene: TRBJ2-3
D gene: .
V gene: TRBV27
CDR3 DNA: TGTGCCAGCAGTTTAGGTGGCACAGATACGCAGTATTTT
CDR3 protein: CASSLGGTDTQYF

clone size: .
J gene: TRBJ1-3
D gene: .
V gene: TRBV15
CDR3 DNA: TGTGCCACCAGCAGAGATTGGGGATCTGGAAACACCATATATTTT
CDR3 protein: CATSRDWGSGNTIYF

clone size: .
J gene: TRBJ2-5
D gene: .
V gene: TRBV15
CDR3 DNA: TGTGCCACCTCCAACCCTGGGACGGACCCCAGGGAGACCCAGTACTTC
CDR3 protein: CATSNPGTDPRETQYF

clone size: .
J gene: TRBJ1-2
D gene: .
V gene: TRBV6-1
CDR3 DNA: TGTGCCAGCAGTTACTCGACGACTGGAGCCGGCTACACCTTC
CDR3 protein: CASSYSTTGAGYTF

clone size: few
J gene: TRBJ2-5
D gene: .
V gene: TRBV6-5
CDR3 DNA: TGTGCCAGCAGTCCACCGGGACGCAGCCAAGAGACCCAGTACTTC
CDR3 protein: CASSPPGRSQETQYF

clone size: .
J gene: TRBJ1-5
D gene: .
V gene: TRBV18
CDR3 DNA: TGTGCCAGCTCACCCCAAAACGACCAGCCCCAGCATTTT
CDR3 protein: CASSPQNDQPQHF

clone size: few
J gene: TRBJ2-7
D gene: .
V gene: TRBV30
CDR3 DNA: TGTGCCTGGAGCGGGAGTTACGAGCAGTACTTC
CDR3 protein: CAWSGSYEQYF

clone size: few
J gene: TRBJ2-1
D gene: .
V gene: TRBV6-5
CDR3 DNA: TGTGCCAGCAGTTACTCCTGGGCCGCTGACGAGCAGTTCTTC
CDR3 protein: CASSYSWAADEQFF

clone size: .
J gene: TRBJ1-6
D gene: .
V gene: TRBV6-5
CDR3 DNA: TGTGCCAGCAGTGTCTCCCGGGGGGGCGAGCGGTCACCCCTCCACTTT
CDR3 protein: CASSVSRGGERSPLHF

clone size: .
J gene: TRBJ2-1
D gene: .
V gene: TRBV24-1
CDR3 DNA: TGTGCCACCAGTGATCGATTCGGGCCTAGCAAGGATGAGCAGTTCTTC
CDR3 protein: CATSDRFGPSKDEQFF

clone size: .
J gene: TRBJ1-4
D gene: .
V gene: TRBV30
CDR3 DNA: TGTGCCTGGAGTGTAAGAAACTATCTTCGGGAAAAACTGTTTTTT
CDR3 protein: CAWSVRNYLREKLFF

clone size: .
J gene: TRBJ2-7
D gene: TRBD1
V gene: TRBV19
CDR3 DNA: TGTGCCAGCCAGGGACAGGAAGTCTACGAGCAGTACTTC
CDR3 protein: CASQGQEVYEQYF

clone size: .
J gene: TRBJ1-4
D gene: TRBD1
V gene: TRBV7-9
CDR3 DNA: TGTGCCAGCAGCTCGACAGGGGGCCTCGAAAAACTGTTTTTT
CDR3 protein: CASSSTGGLEKLFF

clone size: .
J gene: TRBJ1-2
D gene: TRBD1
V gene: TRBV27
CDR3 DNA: TGTGCCAGCAGTCCCGGACAGGGGGAAGGCTACACCTTC
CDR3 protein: CASSPGQGEGYTF

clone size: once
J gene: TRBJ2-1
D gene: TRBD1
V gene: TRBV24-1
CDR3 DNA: TGTGCCACCAGTGACCGCCGTGGGACAGGGAATTTGAATGAGCAGTTCTTC
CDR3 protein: CATSDRRGTGNLNEQFF

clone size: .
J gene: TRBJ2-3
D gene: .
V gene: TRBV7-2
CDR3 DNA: TGTGCCAGCAGCTTAGCAGATACGCAGTATTTT
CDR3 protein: CASSLADTQYF

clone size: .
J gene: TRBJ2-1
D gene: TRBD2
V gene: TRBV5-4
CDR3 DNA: TGTGCCAGCAGTCCAGCGGGGGGTCCTTACAATGAGCAGTTCTTC
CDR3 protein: CASSPAGGPYNEQFF

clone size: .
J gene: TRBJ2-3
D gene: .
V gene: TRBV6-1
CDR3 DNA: TGTGCCAGCAGTGAAGTCGAGGTACTTCCGGGGGTCACAGATACGCAGTATTTT
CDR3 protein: CASSEVEVLPGVTDTQYF

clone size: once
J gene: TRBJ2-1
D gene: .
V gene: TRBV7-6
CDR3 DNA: TGTGCCAGCAGCTCGGACAGTCACAATGAGCAGTTCTTC
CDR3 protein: CASSSDSHNEQFF

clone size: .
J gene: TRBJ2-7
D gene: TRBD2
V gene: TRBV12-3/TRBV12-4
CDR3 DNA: TGTGCCAGCAGCCGATCAGGGTCCGGGGGGGAGCAGTACTTC
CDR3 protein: CASSRSGSGGEQYF

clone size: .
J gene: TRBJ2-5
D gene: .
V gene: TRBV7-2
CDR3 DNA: TGTGCCAGCAGCTTAACCATGTGGGAGACCCAGTACTTC
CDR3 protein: CASSLTMWETQYF

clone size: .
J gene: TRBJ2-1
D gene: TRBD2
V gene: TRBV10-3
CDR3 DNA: TGTGCAATCGCTAGAGCGGGAAGCTACAATGAGCAGTTCTTC
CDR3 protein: CAIARAGSYNEQFF

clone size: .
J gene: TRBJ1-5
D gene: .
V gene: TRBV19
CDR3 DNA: TGTGCCAGTACCCTTTCAAGGGGCCAGCCCCAGCATTTT
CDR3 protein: CASTLSRGQPQHF

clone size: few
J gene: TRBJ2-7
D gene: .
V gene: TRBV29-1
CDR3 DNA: TGCAGCGTTCGGGGCACCTACGAGCAGTACTTC
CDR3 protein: CSVRGTYEQYF

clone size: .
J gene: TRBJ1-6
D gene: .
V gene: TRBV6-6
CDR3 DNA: TGTGCCAGCAGTTACAGGGCAGGGAATTCACCCCTCCACTTT
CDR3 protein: CASSYRAGNSPLHF

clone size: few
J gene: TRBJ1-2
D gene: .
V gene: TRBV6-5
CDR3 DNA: TGTGCCAGCAGTTACCTTGGCGGCTACACCTTC
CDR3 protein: CASSYLGGYTF

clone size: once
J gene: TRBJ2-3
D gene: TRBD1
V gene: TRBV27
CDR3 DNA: TGTGCCAGCAGCGAAATGGGGACAGGGCTAGGAGATACGCAGTATTTT
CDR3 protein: CASSEMGTGLGDTQYF

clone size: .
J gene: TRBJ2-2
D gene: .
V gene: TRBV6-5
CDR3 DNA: TGTGCCAGCAGTTACTTTCCGAGACTTGACACCGGGGAGCTGTTTTTT
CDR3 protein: CASSYFPRLDTGELFF

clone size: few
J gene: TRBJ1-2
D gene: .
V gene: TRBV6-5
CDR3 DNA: TGTGCCAGCAGAAAGGAATTCGGCTATGGCTACACCTTC
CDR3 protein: CASRKEFGYGYTF

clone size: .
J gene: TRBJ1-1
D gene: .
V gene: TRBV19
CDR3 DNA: TGTGCCAGTAGTCCTCGGTCCGGTGAAGCTTTCTTT
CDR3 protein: CASSPRSGEAFF

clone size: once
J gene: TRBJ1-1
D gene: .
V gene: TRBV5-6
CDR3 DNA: TGTGCCAGCAGCTTCCGGGGCCCCACTGAAGCTTTCTTT
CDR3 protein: CASSFRGPTEAFF

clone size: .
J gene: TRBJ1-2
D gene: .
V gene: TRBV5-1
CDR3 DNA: TGCGCCAGCAGCTTGGCTGTGATGGATGGCTACACCTTC
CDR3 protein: CASSLAVMDGYTF

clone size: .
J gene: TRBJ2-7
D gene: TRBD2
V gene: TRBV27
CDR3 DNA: TGTGCCAGCAGTCCTAGCGGGGGGGCGTACAATGAGCAGTACTTC
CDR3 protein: CASSPSGGAYNEQYF

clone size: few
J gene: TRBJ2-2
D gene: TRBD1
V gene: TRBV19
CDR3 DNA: TGTGCCAGTAGCTTAGGACAGGTCGGGGAGCTGTTTTTT
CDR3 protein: CASSLGQVGELFF

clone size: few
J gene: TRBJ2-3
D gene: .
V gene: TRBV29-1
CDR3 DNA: TGCAGCGTTGAAGAAGACGGAAACACAGATACGCAGTATTTT
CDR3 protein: CSVEEDGNTDTQYF

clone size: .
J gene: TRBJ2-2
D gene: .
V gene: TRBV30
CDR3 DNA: TGTGCCTGGAGTGTACAACTTGGATGGGCAGAGGCCGGGGAGCTGTTTTTT
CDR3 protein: CAWSVQLGWAEAGELFF

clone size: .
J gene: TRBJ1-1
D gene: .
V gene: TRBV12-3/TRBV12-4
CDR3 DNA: TGTGCCAGCAGTTTGGAGGGATCTGCTGAAGCTTTCTTT
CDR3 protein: CASSLEGSAEAFF

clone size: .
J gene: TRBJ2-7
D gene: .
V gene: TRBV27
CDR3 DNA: TGTGCCAGCAGTTTATCGATGGCGGGGACCTACGAGCAGTACTTC
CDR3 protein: CASSLSMAGTYEQYF

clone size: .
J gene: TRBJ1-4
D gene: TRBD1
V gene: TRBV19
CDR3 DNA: TGTGCCAGTAGTACCGGGGACAGCCAGACCAATGAAAAACTGTTTTTT
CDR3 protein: CASSTGDSQTNEKLFF

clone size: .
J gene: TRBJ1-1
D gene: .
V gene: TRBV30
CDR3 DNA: TGTGCCTGGAGTGGACAGGCTTCCACTGAAGCTTTCTTT
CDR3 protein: CAWSGQASTEAFF

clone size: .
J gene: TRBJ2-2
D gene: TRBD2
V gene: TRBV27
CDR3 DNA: TGTGCCAGCAGTAACGGCGGGAGGGACACCGGGGAGCTGTTTTTT
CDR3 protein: CASSNGGRDTGELFF

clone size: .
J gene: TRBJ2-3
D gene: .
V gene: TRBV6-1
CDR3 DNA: TGTGCCAGCAGTGGCGGCCGGGCCACCGGGGATACGCAGTATTTT
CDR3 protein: CASSGGRATGDTQYF

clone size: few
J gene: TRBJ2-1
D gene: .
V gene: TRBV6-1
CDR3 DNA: TGTGCCAGCAGTGAATTGCAGGGAACGAATGAGGAGCAGTTCTTC
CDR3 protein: CASSELQGTNEEQFF

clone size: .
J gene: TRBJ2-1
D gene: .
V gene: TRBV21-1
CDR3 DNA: TGTGCCAGCAGCTTAGGTCATAGCGGGCAATACAATAAGCAGTTCTTC
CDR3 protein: CASSLGHSGQYNKQFF

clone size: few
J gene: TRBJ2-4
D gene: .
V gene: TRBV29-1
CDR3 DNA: TGCAGCGTTGTAATTCGGGGAGTTAGCATTCAGTACTTC
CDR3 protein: CSVVIRGVSIQYF

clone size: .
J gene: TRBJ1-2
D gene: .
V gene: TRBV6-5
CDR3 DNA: TGTGCCAGCAGTTACGGTCGGGGAGCCTATGGCTACACCTTC
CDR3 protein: CASSYGRGAYGYTF

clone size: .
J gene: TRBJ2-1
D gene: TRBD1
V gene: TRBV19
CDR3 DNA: TGTGCCACGCGACAGGGGGCTTACAATGAGCAGTTCTTC
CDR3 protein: CATRQGAYNEQFF

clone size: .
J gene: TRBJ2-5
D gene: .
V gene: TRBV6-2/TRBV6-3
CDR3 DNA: TGTGCCAGCAGTTACTCTGGGGAGACCCAGTACTTC
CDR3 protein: CASSYSGETQYF

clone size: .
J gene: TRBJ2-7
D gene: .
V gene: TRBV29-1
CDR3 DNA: TGCAGCGCCCGCAGCGGTGACAACGGATACGAGCAGTACTTC
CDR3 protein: CSARSGDNGYEQYF

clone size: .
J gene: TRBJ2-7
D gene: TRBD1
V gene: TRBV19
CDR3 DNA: TGTGCCAGTAGTAGGCACAGGGGAGAGCAGTACTTC
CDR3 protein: CASSRHRGEQYF

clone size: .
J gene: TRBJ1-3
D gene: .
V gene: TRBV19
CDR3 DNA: TGTGCCAGTAGTACCGGAGGACGGACATTGGTACGAAACACCATATATTTT
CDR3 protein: CASSTGGRTLVRNTIYF

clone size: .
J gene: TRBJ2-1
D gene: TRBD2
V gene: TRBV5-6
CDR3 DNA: TGTGCCAGCAGCCCCCAGGCCCGGACTAGCGGGTACAATGAGCAGTTCTTC
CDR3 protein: CASSPQARTSGYNEQFF

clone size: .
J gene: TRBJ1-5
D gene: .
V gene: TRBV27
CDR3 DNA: TGTGCCAGCAGCATAACAGGGTGGCAGAACAATCAGCCCCAGCATTTT
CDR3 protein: CASSITGWQNNQPQHF